The TCR beta chain under discussion was sequenced for a study of vaccination and CD4 T cells after COVID-19. Regarding treatment: roughly nine-day PBMC culture with coronavirus spike peptide pools or control peptides (ViraFEST assay). Remarks on this clonotype: What it binds is unknown.

Study-wide results and caveats: Convalescent patients had a median roughly 87% of post-vaccine SARS-CoV-2-reactive clones that were detected only after vaccination, not before it.

The Oncomine TCR Beta short-read assay was applied to DNA of cultured CD4+ T cells. Someone extracted genomic DNA from cultured CD4+ T cells. TCRdb fed the PCR reads into MiXCR, producing one record per CDR3 protein. The sample holds tens of thousands of distinct CDR3 sequences, approximately 57% seen once. Trimming left V 1 base short and J 5 bases short, with 12 bases between. The CDR3 runs to 15 residues. Germline V gene sequence: CDR1 MNHNS, CDR2 SASEGT. The sample in question was CD4+ T cells from blood, cultured in vitro, obtained after SARS-CoV-2 vaccination. V is TRBV6-1 and J is TRBJ1-5; D gene ambiguous. This TCR was recovered from a human donor who received a COVID-19 vaccine. CDR3 coding DNA: TGTGCCAGCAGTGAAGATCAAGAGGCCCATCAGCCCCAGCATTTT. Its protein product is CASSEDQEAHQPQHF.